The sequence of this TCR beta chain was determined in a study of blood T cells in healthy people across ages. Sample-barcoded 5' priming and a J-beta primer mix drove a second PCR of about 6 to 12 cycles. TCRdb re-called the 5' RACE reads through MiXCR, storing one row per CDR3 protein. The table lists 1.5 million to 1.8 million distinct CDR3 sequences, approximately 43% of them singletons. Sequencing was done on a sample of blood. The receptor comes from a woman in her late teens or twenties in good health.

In DNA, the CDR3 is TGCGCCAGCAGTCCCGTAGCGGGAAACTCCTACGAGCAGTACTTC. The encoded protein is CASSPVAGNSYEQYF. This chain joins TRBV5-1 and TRBJ2-7; 8 bases align to TRBD2. Trimming at V came to 5 bases and at J to 0 bases, leaving 7 bases not matched to a gene. CDR1 and CDR2 from the germline V gene are SGHRS and YFSETQ. The CDR3 has 15 amino acids.